One and the same sample provided the 10 T cell receptor beta chains below, sequenced in a study of tumor-infiltrating lymphocytes in primary liver carcinoma. TCR beta cDNA was prepared out of roughly 450 ng total RNA by means of a constant-region primer. The TCR beta library was amplified through three nested multiplex PCR rounds in a modified ARM-PCR procedure. Forward primers for TRBV1-TRBV30 and a C-beta reverse primer served the first two PCR rounds, at around 9 cycles each. TCRdb used MiXCR to reprocess the multiplex PCR reads, holding one entry per CDR3 protein. The sample carries hundreds of thousands of distinct CDR3 sequences, about three fifths recorded once. Out of unsorted whole blood came the blood RNA, and germline DNA was extracted as well. Sample: peripheral blood. Receptors originate from a woman aged 25 to 39 with primary liver carcinoma and hepatitis B virus infection.

This clonotype showed up just a few times. This chain connects TRBV12-3 or TRBV12-4 to TRBJ2-4; 8 bases match TRBD1. The CDR3 contains 11 residues. The V segment lost 8 bases and the J segment 9 bases; nucleotides outside the gene matches: 3. The CDR3 DNA follows: TGTGCCAGCGGACAGGGTATCATTCAGTACTTC. Protein product: CASGQGIIQYF.

The chain combines TRBV14 with TRBJ2-3; 9 nucleotides align to TRBD1. The CDR3 loop spans 16 amino acids. Germline V gives CDR1 SGHDN, CDR2 FVKESK. V lost 2 bases to trimming and J lost 3 bases; unmatched junction nucleotides: 6. In DNA, the CDR3 is TGTGCCAGCAGCCAACTTGGGACAGGGCGAACAGATACGCAGTATTTT. Encoded protein: CASSQLGTGRTDTQYF.

This clonotype appeared a few times. The rearrangement joins TRBV7-9 to TRBJ1-2; a possible D gene is TRBD1 (5 bases). The CDR3 is 14 amino acids. The V end lost 6 bases, the J end lost 2 bases, and 13 bases lay between the germline ends. Germline values: CDR1 SEHNR, CDR2 FQNEAQ (reference sequence). CDR3 region: CASREDGGNYGYTF. DNA for the CDR3: TGTGCCAGCAGGGAAGACGGGGGAAACTATGGCTACACCTTC.

This clonotype was observed a handful of times. For the CDR3, the DNA is TGTGCCAGCAGCAGACAGTCCGGGACAGGAGGAAAGGCTTTCTTT. It codes for CASSRQSGTGGKAFF. This chain uses TRBV5-4 with TRBJ1-1; 8 positions match TRBD1. This CDR3 has 15 residues. From germline, CDR1 is SGHNT and CDR2 YYREEE (reference sequence). V trimming: 4 bases; J trimming: 11 bases; junction bases outside the gene matches: 16.

This clonotype has just a few counts. This CDR3 reads CASKRQETLQPQHF. CDR3 nucleotides: TGTGCCAGCAAACGGCAGGAAACCCTACAGCCCCAGCATTTT. This chain connects TRBV28 to TRBJ1-5; D ambiguous. The CDR3 contains 14 residues. The V end lost 7 bases, the J end lost 7 bases, and 17 bases lay between the germline ends. CDR1 is MDHEN and CDR2 is SYDVKM in the germline V gene.

On this clonotype: An end of the junction differs from the germline gene, which may be a read error. The chain employs TRBV12-3 or TRBV12-4 and TRBJ1-1; 7 positions match TRBD1. The CDR3 is 15 amino acids. In DNA form, the CDR3 reads TGTGTCAGCAGTGCCCGACAGGGAAAGGAGACTGAAGCTTTCTTT. This gives the protein CVSSARQGKETEAFF.

About this clonotype itself: The conserved phenylalanine or tryptophan normally closing the CDR3 is absent here, so this likely arose from a read error. V is TRBV29-1 and J is TRBJ2-1; TRBD2 matches at 10 bases. V was clipped by 0 bases and J by 6 bases; unmatched bases: 5. Germline-derived CDR1 and CDR2 are SQVTM and ANQGSEA. The CDR3 spans 15 residues. Written as DNA, the CDR3 is TGCAGCGTTGAAGATATGGAGCGGGGGGGCAATGAGCAGTTCCTC. Translating gives CSVEDMERGGNEQFL.

Of note for this clonotype: The conserved phenylalanine or tryptophan is not found at the CDR3 terminus, so this likely reflects a read error. The chain carries TRBV11-3 and TRBJ2-2; TRBD2 aligns across 7 bases. The CDR3 is made up of 14 amino acids. CDR1 is SGHNT and CDR2 is YENEEA in the germline V gene. The CDR3 here is CTSSLAEAGGELFS. The CDR3 region has the DNA TGTACCAGCTCGCTAGCGGAGGCCGGCGGGGAGCTGTTTTCT.

The J gene is TRBJ2-6, the V gene TRBV29-1; D may correspond to TRBD1 or TRBD2 (6 bases each). Germline V CDR1 and CDR2: SQVTM, ANQGSEA. This CDR3 contains 16 residues. CDR3 amino acids: CRVPLEGDSGANVLTF. CDR3 in DNA: TGCAGGGTCCCACTGGAGGGGGACTCTGGGGCCAACGTCCTGACTTTC.

This clonotype appeared many times. The CDR3 DNA sequence: TGCAGCGTCCGAGCGACTGGTAGCTATGGCTACACCTTC. Translating gives CSVRATGSYGYTF. The chain uses TRBV29-1 and TRBJ1-2; D gene ambiguous. Trimming removed 6 bases from V and 4 bases from J, with 15 bases in between. The CDR3 loop spans 13 amino acids. Germline V lookup: CDR1 SQVTM, CDR2 ANQGSEA.